This T cell receptor (beta chain) was found in a study of beta chain features in type 1 diabetes. Study details: The study found patients and healthy donors alike in age, gender and cell yields.

Notes on the study in general: Type 1 diabetes patients had TCRB CDR3s that were shorter (moderately but significantly so) in all four CD4+ subsets. The study notes PCR might favor shorter templates equally in patients and controls.

Isolated RNA was reverse transcribed in full, so expressed TCRB transcripts were sequenced. Produced via immunoSEQ multiplex PCR; TCRdb's table is partial and in-frame only. Among 300,000 to 350,000 clones listed, approximately 8% were seen once. The sample holds a few counts of this clone. Its antigen is not identified. This CDR3 is built from 14 residues. Germline lookup yields CDR1 SNHLY and CDR2 FYNNEI. With V trimmed by 3 bases and J by 8 bases, 6 bases remained unmatched. The genes are TRBV2 and TRBJ1-4, with TRBD1 matching 7 bases. The sample consisted of central memory CD4+ T cells from blood. The receptor's source is a woman under 30 in good health. CDR3 bases: TGTGCCAGCAGTGATAACAGGGGTGGCGAAAAACTGTTTTTT. Protein sequence: CASSDNRGGEKLFF.